Below, one T cell receptor beta chain is given with its context. The antigen is unknown. This entry comes from a study of T cells in Graves' hyperthyroidism and ophthalmopathy. This CDR3 is built from 18 residues. From germline, CDR1 is ENHRY and CDR2 SYGVKD. V lost 3 bases, J lost 0 bases, and 15 bases lay in between. Amplification of TCR beta CDR3 regions used RNA as the template. The HTBI primer set served for first-round RT-PCR of the TCR CDR3. TCRdb re-derived calls from the multiplex PCR reads in MiXCR, one entry per CDR3 protein. The sample contains 450,000 to 700,000 distinct CDR3 sequences, under 60% of which appear only once. For the diagnoses, clinical symptoms, serum thyroxine and TRAb, thyroid ultrasound and orbital computed tomography were used. General study results and limits: For ophthalmopathy, model prediction preceded onset by a median 6.5 months. Within blood appeared most thyroid clonotypes that had expanded above 0.001.

The rearrangement joins TRBV10-3 to TRBJ2-6, with D perhaps TRBD1 or TRBD2 (5 bases each). The sequencing input was peripheral blood or thyroid tissue (not recorded which). The clonotype comes from an adult woman with Graves' disease, either hyperthyroidism or ophthalmopathy (not recorded which). CDR3 sequence reads: CAISEIRDHNSGANVLTF. In nucleotides, the CDR3 is TGTGCCATCAGTGAAATAAGGGACCACAACTCTGGGGCCAACGTCCTGACTTTC.